Shown below are 24 T cell receptor beta chains from a single sample sequenced in a study of radiotherapy plus CTLA-4 blockade in lung cancer. Only in-frame clones appear in the TCRdb table, and some are missing; sequencing was by immunoSEQ multiplex PCR. Among 65,000 to 90,000 clones listed, more than 75% were seen once. Here the sequenced sample was peripheral blood, taken from a patient treated with radiotherapy plus ipilimumab. These receptors were collected from a human donor with non-small cell lung cancer who had stable disease on radiotherapy plus ipilimumab.

The chain carries TRBV30 and TRBJ2-1; D call uncertain. The length of the CDR3 is 13 residues. The germline V gene encodes CDR1 GTSNPN and CDR2 SVGIG (reference sequence). V was clipped by 3 bases and J by 6 bases, with 12 bases between them. CDR3 nucleotides: TGTGCCTGGAGCGGTTTTTTAGGCAATGAGCAGTTCTTC. Residues: CAWSGFLGNEQFF.

The chain couples TRBV27 to TRBJ2-3, with 9 bases lining up with TRBD1. With V trimmed by 4 bases and J by 3 bases, 5 bases remained unmatched. CDR1 MNHEY and CDR2 SMNVEV come from the germline V gene (reference sequence). CDR3 length: 15 amino acids. DNA for the CDR3: TGTGCCAGCAGTTGGGGGGACAGGGTAACAGATACGCAGTATTTT. It is translated as CASSWGDRVTDTQYF.

This clone was recorded only once. The gene calls are TRBV25-1 and TRBJ1-1; the D gene is possibly TRBD1 (6 bases). The CDR3 spans 18 residues. V gave up 3 bases and J gave up 5 bases, with 25 bases separating them. The germline V gene has CDR1 MGHDK and CDR2 SYGVNS. The CDR3 region is CASSDATLTLGGKTEAFF. CDR3 nucleotide sequence: TGTGCCAGCAGTGATGCCACCCTCACATTAGGGGGAAAAACTGAAGCTTTCTTT.

V is TRBV27 and J is TRBJ2-2; D possibly uses TRBD1 or TRBD2 (6 bases each). Germline V lookup: CDR1 MNHEY, CDR2 SMNVEV (reference sequence). The CDR3 loop spans 15 amino acids. Trimming removed 2 bases at V and 5 bases at J, with 12 bases between. The DNA of the CDR3 is TGTGCCAGCAGTTTAGGGGGGCTCGTGACCGGGGAGCTGTTTTTT. Protein: CASSLGGLVTGELFF.

The chain is built from TRBV4-1 and TRBJ1-6; no clear D. V lost 0 bases and J lost 7, with 10 bases in between. The CDR3 spans 15 residues. Germline CDR1 reads MGHRA; CDR2 reads YSYEKL. The CDR3 region is CASSQDGRTNSPLHF. The CDR3 bases are TGCGCCAGCAGCCAAGATGGACGGACCAATTCACCCCTCCACTTT.

The sample holds one count of this clone. The chain employs TRBV4-1 and TRBJ1-5; D perhaps matches TRBD1 (6 bases). Trimming took off 6 bases at V and 3 bases at J, with 15 bases between the two ends. Per germline, CDR1 MGHRA and CDR2 YSYEKL. The CDR3 totals 15 residues. Here the CDR3 reads CASSVTGPSNQPQHF. The CDR3 DNA sequence: TGCGCCAGCAGTGTTACAGGGCCCTCCAATCAGCCCCAGCATTTT.

This clone was counted once. The genes are TRBV19 and TRBJ2-2, with 16 bases that match TRBD2. The J segment lost 5 bases and the V segment lost 7 bases, leaving 13 bases of the junction unmatched. Germline loops: CDR1 LNHDA, CDR2 SQIVND (reference sequence). The CDR3 sequence is 19 residues long. The CDR3 protein is CASNKGGTSGRAQTGELFF. The CDR3 DNA follows: TGTGCCAGTAACAAAGGGGGGACTAGCGGGAGGGCCCAGACCGGGGAGCTGTTTTTT.

About this clone itself: The junction departs from germline at one end; a sequencing error may be responsible. This sequence joins TRBV7-7 and TRBJ2-5; D could derive from TRBD1 or TRBD2 (5 bases each). The CDR3 covers 14 residues. Germline V gene lookup returns CDR1 SSHAT and CDR2 FNYEAQ (reference sequence). In nucleotides, the CDR3 is TGTGCTAGCAGCTTAGACTGGGGGAGAGAGACCCAGTACTTC. This codes for CASSLDWGRETQYF.

The rearrangement links TRBV9 to TRBJ1-6, with D possibly matching TRBD1 (5 bases). Germline loops: CDR1 SGDLS, CDR2 YYNGEE. V gave up 0 bases and J gave up 2 bases, with 12 bases separating them. This CDR3 is built from 17 residues. The CDR3 DNA reads as TGTGCCAGCAGCGTAGTAGCTCAGGGCGCCTATAATTCACCCCTCCACTTT. This translates into CASSVVAQGAYNSPLHF.

The V gene is TRBV11-2, the J gene TRBJ2-5; no definite D call. Germline V gene data show CDR1 as SGHAT and CDR2 as FQNNGV. This CDR3 has 12 residues. Trimming left V 5 bases short and J 4 bases short, with 8 bases between. CDR3 residues: CASSPPVETQYF. The CDR3 DNA follows: TGTGCCAGCAGCCCGCCCGTAGAGACCCAGTACTTC.

The rearrangement joins TRBV4-2 to TRBJ2-7; 8 bases align to TRBD2. Losses at the gene ends were 1 base for V and 5 bases for J; bases not matched to a gene: 7. Germline CDR1 is LGHNA and CDR2 is YNFKEQ. This CDR3 has 15 amino acids. The DNA for the CDR3 is TGTGCCAGCAGCCAAGTGATAGCGGGAATTGACGAGCAGTACTTC. Encoded protein: CASSQVIAGIDEQYF.

The CDR3 DNA reads TGTGCCAGCAGTTACTCGCGACGGATATCCTACGAGCAGTACTTC. Translating it yields CASSYSRRISYEQYF. The rearrangement joins TRBV6-5 to TRBJ2-7; D is ambiguous. V shed 0 bases and J shed 1 base, with 10 bases lying between them. This CDR3 region has 15 residues. Germline-derived CDR1 and CDR2 are MNHEY and SVGAGI.

V gene TRBV6-9 combines with J gene TRBJ2-3; D is ambiguous. CDR1 and CDR2 from the germline V gene are MNHGY and SVAAGI. Trimming removed 6 bases at V and 4 bases at J, with 17 bases between. This CDR3 has 15 residues. The CDR3, as DNA: TGTGCCAGCAGCCAGCCAGGAACCTCTCCAGATACGCAGTATTTT. This sequence encodes CASSQPGTSPDTQYF.

The genes are TRBV20-1 and TRBJ1-2, with D unclear. The V gene lost 5 bases and the J gene lost 3 bases, with 7 bases spanning the gap. The germline gives CDR1 DFQATT, CDR2 SNEGSKA (reference sequence). The CDR3 extends over 11 amino acids. CDR3 nucleotides: TGCAGTGCTCTGAAGGACTATGGCTACACCTTC. Amino acid sequence: CSALKDYGYTF.

Comments on this clone: One end of the junction does not line up with germline, which may come from a read error. The chain uses TRBV14 and TRBJ1-1; D is perhaps TRBD1 (5 bases). The CDR3 loop spans 13 amino acids. Germline V gene sequence: CDR1 SGHDN, CDR2 FVKESK. The CDR3 is CASSQDGVRTRVF. The CDR3 nucleotides read TGTGCCAGCAGCCAAGATGGGGTACGGACCAGGGTTTTT.

The V and J genes are TRBV14 and TRBJ2-1; 16 nucleotides agree with TRBD2. The germline V gene encodes CDR1 SGHDN and CDR2 FVKESK. The CDR3 covers 19 residues. V was pared by 2 bases and J by 7 bases, with 11 bases of the junction left unmatched. The CDR3, as DNA: TGTGCCAGCAGCCAAAGATGGGGACTAGCGGGGGGGCCTGGTAATGAGCAGTTCTTC. Translated: CASSQRWGLAGGPGNEQFF.

V and J are TRBV5-5 and TRBJ2-5; D not certain. V gave up 4 bases and J gave up 1 base, with 11 bases separating them. The CDR3 runs 14 residues. The V gene's germline CDR1 is SGHKS and CDR2 YYEKEE (reference sequence). CDR3 nucleotides: TGTGCCAGCAGCAGGAAGGGATTCCAAGAGACCCAGTACTTC. It encodes CASSRKGFQETQYF.

The V and J genes are TRBV28 and TRBJ1-6, with D unresolved. V gave up 6 bases and J gave up 7 bases, with 19 bases separating them. In germline, CDR1 is MDHEN, CDR2 SYDVKM. The CDR3 extends over 16 amino acids. CDR3: CASSTRASGSNSPLHF. CDR3 bases: TGTGCCAGCAGCACCCGAGCATCGGGGTCCAATTCACCCCTCCACTTT.

The V call is TRBV5-6, the J call TRBJ2-3, with D uncertain. Trimming stripped 0 bases from V and 7 bases from J, with 15 bases between. This CDR3 is built from 15 residues. The V gene's germline CDR1 is SGHDT and CDR2 YYEEEE. CDR3: CASSLGRGLGYTQYF. CDR3 bases: TGTGCCAGCAGCTTGGGGAGAGGCCTCGGGTATACGCAGTATTTT.

J is TRBJ1-3 and V is TRBV5-1; D ambiguous. The germline V gene has CDR1 SGHRS and CDR2 YFSETQ. Trimming left V 0 bases short and J 0 bases short, with 4 bases between. This CDR3 is 14 amino acids long. The CDR3 loop is CASSLDSSGNTIYF. The CDR3 DNA reads as TGCGCCAGCAGCTTGGACAGCTCTGGAAACACCATATATTTT. Supplemented by reference TRBV5-1 and TRBJ1-3, the full variable domain reads KAGVTQTPRYLIKTRGQQVTLSCSPISGHRSVSWYQQTPGQGLQFLFEYFSETQRNKGNFPGRFSGRQFSNSRSEMNVSTLELGDSALYLCASSLDSSGNTIYFGEGSWLTVV.

With respect to this clone: Other DNA sequences from this sample encode an identical CDR3 as well. This rearrangement joins TRBV28 to TRBJ1-3; D not certain. Germline values: CDR1 MDHEN, CDR2 SYDVKM. The CDR3 loop spans 11 amino acids. The V end lost 4 bases, the J end lost 4 bases, and 2 bases lay between the germline ends. CDR3 sequence reads: CASSSGNTIYF. The CDR3 DNA is TGTGCCAGCAGTTCGGGAAACACCATATATTTT. Complete variable domain (other parts from reference TRBV28 and TRBJ1-3): DVKVTQSSRYLVKRTGEKVFLECVQDMDHENMFWYRQDPGLGLRLIYFSYDVKMKEKGDIPEGYSVSREKKERFSLILESASTNQTSMYLCASSSGNTIYFGEGSWLTVV.

The chain joins TRBV4-1 to TRBJ1-1, with TRBD1 matching over 10 bases. The germline gives CDR1 MGHRA, CDR2 YSYEKL. The CDR3 covers 17 residues. Trimming at V came to 1 base and at J to 0 bases, leaving 5 bases not matched to a gene. DNA of the CDR3: TGCGCCAGCAGCCAAGCCGGGACAGGGGCAGTGAACACTGAAGCTTTCTTT. Translating it yields CASSQAGTGAVNTEAFF.

This chain connects TRBV9 to TRBJ1-2; tentatively, D is TRBD1 (5 bases). V gave up 4 bases and J gave up 6 bases, with 16 bases separating them. From germline, CDR1 is SGDLS and CDR2 YYNGEE. This CDR3 has 14 residues. CDR3 amino acids: CASSRGGAPDGYTF. The CDR3 bases are TGTGCCAGCAGCAGAGGTGGGGCGCCGGATGGCTACACCTTC.

In its sample, this clone was seen once. The V gene is TRBV10-2, the J gene TRBJ1-2; tentative D call: TRBD1 (6 bases). Germline values: CDR1 WSHSY, CDR2 SAAADI. The CDR3 loop spans 12 amino acids. V dropped 6 bases and J dropped 6 bases, with 11 bases sitting between them. The DNA for the CDR3 is TGCGCCAGCAGGAGGGGGGAGGATGGCTACACCTTC. Its translation: CASRRGEDGYTF.